This note documents a single TCR beta chain sequence. The antigen is not known. The source of the sample is a study of somatic mutations in cytotoxic T cells in rheumatoid arthritis. Study outcomes and limitations: Only rheumatoid arthritis patients, not healthy controls, showed CD8+ clonality increasing with age. More than 20% of CD8+ cells belonged to the largest clone in about an eighth of the roughly 65 patients.

The CDR3 covers 13 residues. From germline, CDR1 is LNHDA and CDR2 SQIVND (reference sequence). V was clipped by 10 bases and J by 3 bases; unmatched bases: 7. The assay was immunoSEQ multiplex PCR, and TCRdb's table has in-frame clones only and misses some. The table has around 20,000 clones, 65% to 70% seen once. CD4+ and CD8+ cells were isolated by positive magnetic bead selection, with purity checked by flow cytometry. The origin of this receptor is an adult with rheumatoid arthritis. Sequencing input: CD8+ T cells sorted from blood. The chain has TRBV19 and TRBJ2-3, with TRBD1 matching 7 bases. The CDR3 region is CAISDRATDTQYF. The CDR3 DNA is TGTGCCATTTCCGACAGGGCAACAGATACGCAGTATTTT.